The following is a T cell receptor (beta chain) sequence with its context. Its antigen remains unknown. The CDR3 is 14 amino acids. V was trimmed by 5 bases and J by 0 bases, leaving 10 bases between them. Germline V CDR1 and CDR2: SGHRS, YFSETQ. Sequenced by immunoSEQ multiplex PCR; TCRdb stores in-frame clones only, minus some. The top ten clones hold about 2.8% of a sample with roughly 70,000 clones, about 93% of them seen once. The record originates from a study of PD-1 blockade in classical Hodgkin lymphoma. Study-level points and caveats: A reduction in baseline TCR diversity was reportedly seen in newly diagnosed patients relative to healthy donors. With respect to the repertoire differences, their causes, possibly disease activity or prior therapy, remain undefined.

Time point meaning: newly diagnosed, previously untreated cHL patient sample. Comparison relied on PBMCs that came from newly diagnosed, untreated classical Hodgkin lymphoma. Sequencing was carried out using peripheral blood mononuclear cells (PBMCs). The TCR originated in a human donor with classical Hodgkin lymphoma. The chain employs TRBV5-1 and TRBJ2-3; D gene uncertain. The CDR3, as DNA: TGCGCCAGCAGGGAATGGGGTAGCACAGATACGCAGTATTTT. It specifies CASREWGSTDTQYF.